This T cell receptor beta chain derives from a study of blood T cell repertoires in COVID-19 (dated by TCRdb to 2019 to 2021). A note on the overall study: Samples covering the acute and convalescent phases of COVID-19 were provided by collaborators in the United States, Italy and Spain. The prospective study material was composed of cDNA or gDNA derived from T cells, B-cell-depleted T cells, or PBMCs. The dataset comprised deeply sampled blood TCRbeta repertoires from subjects exposed to, actively infected with, or recovered from COVID-19. The repertoires were released in a freely available public database intended as a resource for research on the immune response to SARS-CoV-2. Samples were obtained from the ongoing ImmuneRACE study (first 160 participants) and from 1,254 subjects provided by 6 global collaborators. A de-identified subject ID, COVID-19 status, age in years and sex were almost always included in the sample metadata. HLA class I and class II types, where available, came from metadata supplied by the sample provider rather than from assay-based typing.

In its sample, this clone was seen a few times. Its antigen is not yet known. No much larger clonotype is one base removed from it; base qualities were not supplied. Trimming takes 6 bases off V and 2 bases off J; junction bases not matched to a gene: 10. CDR1 and CDR2, looked up from the germline V gene (reference sequence), are MNHEY and SMNVEV. Counted from cysteine to phenylalanine, this CDR3 has 16 amino acids. Solely the CDR3 DNA is kept, with 48 bases framed from the first base. Samples from volunteer blood donors who had recovered from COVID-19 were contributed by a second Seattle source. Collaborating institutions collected whole blood in K2EDTA tubes following their own protocols. For TCRbeta analysis, collaborators shipped samples as frozen whole blood, isolated PBMCs, or DNA extracted from either of those sample types. The immunoSEQ Assay, a bias-controlled multiplex PCR, was used to amplify TCRbeta CDR3 regions from genomic DNA. In the authors' own workflow: Within the assay, amplification of reference gene primers was used to estimate how many nucleated cells each sample contained. Sequence reads were collapsed and filtered to measure the absolute abundance of every unique TCRbeta CDR3 rearrangement. For each sample, productive Simpson clonality was calculated as the square root of Simpson's diversity index across productive rearrangements. TCRdb mirrors the immuneACCESS table, restricted to in-frame sequences. Some clones are absent from its copies; in checked studies, under half trace to an unresolved V gene, and the reason for the others is unknown. V, J and clone size reflect that table, while D and trimming were determined from the DNA. This sample holds roughly 150,000 clones; 60% to 80% were observed only once. Roughly 11% of the sample rests with the top ten.

What the work shows at the level of the full study, not this receptor alone: The quantity of clinical and demographic metadata differed by source and by participant and was supplied without curation.

The chain uses TRBV27 and TRBJ2-3, with 8 central nucleotides matching TRBD2. The sequence derives from a man aged 55-75 years who had recovered from COVID-19. Sequenced sample: peripheral blood. DNA sequence: TGTGCCAGCAGACTCATAGCGCGGGGGGACACAGATACGCAGTATTTT. This encodes CASRLIARGDTDTQYF.